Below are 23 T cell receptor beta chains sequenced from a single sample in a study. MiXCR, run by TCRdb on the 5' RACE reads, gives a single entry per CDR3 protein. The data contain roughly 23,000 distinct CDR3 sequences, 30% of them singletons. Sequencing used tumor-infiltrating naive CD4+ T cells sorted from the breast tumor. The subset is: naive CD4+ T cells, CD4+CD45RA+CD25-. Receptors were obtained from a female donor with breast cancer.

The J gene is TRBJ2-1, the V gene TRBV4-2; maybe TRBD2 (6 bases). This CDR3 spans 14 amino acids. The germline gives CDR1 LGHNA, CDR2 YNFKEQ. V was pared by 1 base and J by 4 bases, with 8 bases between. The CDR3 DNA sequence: TGTGCCAGCAGCCAAGGGGGGGATTACAATGAGCAGTTCTTC. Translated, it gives CASSQGGDYNEQFF.

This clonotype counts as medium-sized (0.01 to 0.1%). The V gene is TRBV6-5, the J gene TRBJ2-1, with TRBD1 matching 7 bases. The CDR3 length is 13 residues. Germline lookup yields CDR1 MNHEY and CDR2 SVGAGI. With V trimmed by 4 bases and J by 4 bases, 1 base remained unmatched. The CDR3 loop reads CASSWDRYNEQFF. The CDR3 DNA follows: TGTGCCAGCAGTTGGGACAGATACAATGAGCAGTTCTTC.

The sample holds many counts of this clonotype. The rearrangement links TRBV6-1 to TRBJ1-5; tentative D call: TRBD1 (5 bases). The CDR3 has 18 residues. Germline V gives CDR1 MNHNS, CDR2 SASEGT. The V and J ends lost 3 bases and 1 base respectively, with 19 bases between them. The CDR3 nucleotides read TGTGCCAGCAGTGACCCGACTGAAGGGGTAAGAAGCAATCAGCCCCAGCATTTT. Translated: CASSDPTEGVRSNQPQHF.

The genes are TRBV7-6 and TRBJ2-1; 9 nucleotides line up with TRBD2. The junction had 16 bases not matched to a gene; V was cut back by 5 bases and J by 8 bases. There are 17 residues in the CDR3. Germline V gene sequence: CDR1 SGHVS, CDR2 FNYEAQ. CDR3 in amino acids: CASSPRWREGGSDEQFF. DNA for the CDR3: TGTGCCAGCAGCCCTAGGTGGCGGGAGGGAGGAAGCGATGAGCAGTTCTTC.

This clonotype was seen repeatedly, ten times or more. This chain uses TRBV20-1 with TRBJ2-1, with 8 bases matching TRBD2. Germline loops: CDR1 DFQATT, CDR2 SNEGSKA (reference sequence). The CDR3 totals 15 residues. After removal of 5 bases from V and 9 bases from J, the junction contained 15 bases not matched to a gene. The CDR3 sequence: CSAPPLTGGPVEQFF. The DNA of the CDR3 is TGCAGTGCTCCTCCCCTTACGGGAGGGCCCGTTGAGCAGTTCTTC.

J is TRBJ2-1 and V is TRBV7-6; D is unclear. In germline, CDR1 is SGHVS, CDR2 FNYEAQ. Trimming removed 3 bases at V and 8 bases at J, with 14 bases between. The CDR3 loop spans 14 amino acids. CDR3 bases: TGTGCCAGCAGCTTCCTTACGAGTGGGGATGAGCAGTTCTTC. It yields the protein CASSFLTSGDEQFF.

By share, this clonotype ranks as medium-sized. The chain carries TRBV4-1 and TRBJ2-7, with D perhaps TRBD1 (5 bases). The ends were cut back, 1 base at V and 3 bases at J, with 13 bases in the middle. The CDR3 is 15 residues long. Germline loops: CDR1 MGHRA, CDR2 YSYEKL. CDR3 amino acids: CASSQGPTVYYEQYF. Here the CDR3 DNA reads TGCGCCAGCAGCCAAGGCCCGACAGTCTACTACGAGCAGTACTTC.

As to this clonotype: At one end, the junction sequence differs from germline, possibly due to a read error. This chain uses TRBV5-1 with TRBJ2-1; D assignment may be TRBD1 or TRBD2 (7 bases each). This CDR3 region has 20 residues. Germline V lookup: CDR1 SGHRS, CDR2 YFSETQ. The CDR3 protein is CVSSPTTGVPTSRSYNEQFF. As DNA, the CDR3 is TGCGTCAGCAGCCCGACCACAGGGGTACCGACTAGCAGGTCCTACAATGAGCAGTTCTTC.

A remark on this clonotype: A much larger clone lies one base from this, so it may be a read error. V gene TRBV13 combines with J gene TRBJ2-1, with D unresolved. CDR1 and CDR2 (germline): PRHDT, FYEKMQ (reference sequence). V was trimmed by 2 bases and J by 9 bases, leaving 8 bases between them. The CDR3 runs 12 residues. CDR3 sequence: CASSLRPSEQFF. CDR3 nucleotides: TGTGCCAGCAGCTTACGACCCAGTGAGCAGTTCTTC.

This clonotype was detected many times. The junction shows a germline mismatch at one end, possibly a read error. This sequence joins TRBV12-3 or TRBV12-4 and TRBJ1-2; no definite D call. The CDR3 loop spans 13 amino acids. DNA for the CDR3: TGTGCCAGCAGTTTTCGCCAGAACTATGGCTGCACCTTC. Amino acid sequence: CASSFRQNYGCTF.

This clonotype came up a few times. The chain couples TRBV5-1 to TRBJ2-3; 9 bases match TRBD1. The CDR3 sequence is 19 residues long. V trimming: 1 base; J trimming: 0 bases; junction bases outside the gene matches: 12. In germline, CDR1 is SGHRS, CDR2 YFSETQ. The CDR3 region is CASSLKTGTGPSSTDTQYF. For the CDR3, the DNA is TGCGCCAGCAGCTTGAAGACCGGGACAGGGCCTTCAAGCACAGATACGCAGTATTTT.

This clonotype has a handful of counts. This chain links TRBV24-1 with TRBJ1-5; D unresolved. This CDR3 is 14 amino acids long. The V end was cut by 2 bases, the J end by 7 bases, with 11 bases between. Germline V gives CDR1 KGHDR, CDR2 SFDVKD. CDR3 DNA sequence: TGTGCCACCAGTGATTCCGTCCTAGACCAGCCCCAGCATTTT. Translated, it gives CATSDSVLDQPQHF.

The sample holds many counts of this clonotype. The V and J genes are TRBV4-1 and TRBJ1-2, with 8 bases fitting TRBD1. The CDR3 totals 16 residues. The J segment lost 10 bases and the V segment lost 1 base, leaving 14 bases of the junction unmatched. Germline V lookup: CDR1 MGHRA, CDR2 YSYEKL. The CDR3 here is CASSQGTGRYQPTYTF. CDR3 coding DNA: TGCGCCAGCAGCCAAGGGACAGGGCGCTACCAACCGACCTACACCTTC.

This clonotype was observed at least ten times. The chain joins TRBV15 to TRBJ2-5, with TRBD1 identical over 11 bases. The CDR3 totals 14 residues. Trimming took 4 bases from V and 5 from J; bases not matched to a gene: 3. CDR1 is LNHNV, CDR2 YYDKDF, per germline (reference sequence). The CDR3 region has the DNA TGTGCCACCAGCAAGGACAGGGGGCGGGAGACCCAGTACTTC. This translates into CATSKDRGRETQYF.

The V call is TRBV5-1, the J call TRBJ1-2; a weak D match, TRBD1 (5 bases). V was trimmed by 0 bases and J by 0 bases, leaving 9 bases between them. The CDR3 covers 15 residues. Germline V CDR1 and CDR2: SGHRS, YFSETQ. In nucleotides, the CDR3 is TGCGCCAGCAGCTTGGTGGCAGGGACTAACTATGGCTACACCTTC. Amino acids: CASSLVAGTNYGYTF.

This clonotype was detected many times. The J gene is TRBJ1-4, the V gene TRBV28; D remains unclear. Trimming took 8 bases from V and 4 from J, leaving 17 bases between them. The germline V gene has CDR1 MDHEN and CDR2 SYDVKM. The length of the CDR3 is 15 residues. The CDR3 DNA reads TGTGCCAGCGGTACTGAGAGGGCAAGTAATGAAAAACTGTTTTTT. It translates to CASGTERASNEKLFF.

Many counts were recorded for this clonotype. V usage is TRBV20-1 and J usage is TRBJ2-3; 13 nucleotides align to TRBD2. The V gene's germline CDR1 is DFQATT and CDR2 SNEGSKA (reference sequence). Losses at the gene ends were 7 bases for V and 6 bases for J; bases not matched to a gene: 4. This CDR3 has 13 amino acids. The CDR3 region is CSGGTSGTDTQYF. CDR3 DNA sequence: TGCAGTGGGGGGACTAGCGGGACCGATACGCAGTATTTT.

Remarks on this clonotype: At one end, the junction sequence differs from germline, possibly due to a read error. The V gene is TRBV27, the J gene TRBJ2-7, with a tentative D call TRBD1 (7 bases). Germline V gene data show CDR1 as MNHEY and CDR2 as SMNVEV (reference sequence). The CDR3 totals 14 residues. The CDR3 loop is CASSGGDRLYERYF. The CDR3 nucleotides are TGTGCCAGCAGTGGCGGGGACAGACTCTACGAGCGGTACTTC.

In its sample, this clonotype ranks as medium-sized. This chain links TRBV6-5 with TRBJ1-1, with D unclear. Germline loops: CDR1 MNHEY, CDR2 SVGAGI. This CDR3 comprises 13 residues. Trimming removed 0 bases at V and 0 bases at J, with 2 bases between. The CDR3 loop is CASSYSVNTEAFF. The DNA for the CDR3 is TGTGCCAGCAGTTACTCGGTGAACACTGAAGCTTTCTTT.

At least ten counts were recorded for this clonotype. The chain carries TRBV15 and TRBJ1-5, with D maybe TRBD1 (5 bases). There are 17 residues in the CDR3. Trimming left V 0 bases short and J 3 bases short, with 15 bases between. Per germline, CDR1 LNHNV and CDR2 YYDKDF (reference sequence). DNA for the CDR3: TGTGCCACCAGCAGAGATGCGACAGACTCTTACAATCAGCCCCAGCATTTT. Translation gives CATSRDATDSYNQPQHF.

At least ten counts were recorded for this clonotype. CDR3 loop: CASSAGQNYNEQFF. The CDR3, as DNA: TGTGCCAGTAGTGCGGGACAGAATTACAATGAGCAGTTCTTC. The chain is built from TRBV19 and TRBJ2-1; possibly TRBD1 for D (7 bases). V was shortened by 5 bases and J by 4 bases, with 12 bases between the two germline ends. This CDR3 has 14 residues. Per germline, CDR1 LNHDA and CDR2 SQIVND (reference sequence).

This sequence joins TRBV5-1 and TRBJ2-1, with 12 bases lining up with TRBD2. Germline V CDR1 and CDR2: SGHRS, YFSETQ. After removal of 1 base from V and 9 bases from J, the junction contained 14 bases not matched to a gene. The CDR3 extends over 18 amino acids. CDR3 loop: CASSLIPQLAGGPGEQFF. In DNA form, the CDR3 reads TGCGCCAGCAGCTTGATCCCGCAGCTAGCGGGAGGGCCGGGTGAGCAGTTCTTC.

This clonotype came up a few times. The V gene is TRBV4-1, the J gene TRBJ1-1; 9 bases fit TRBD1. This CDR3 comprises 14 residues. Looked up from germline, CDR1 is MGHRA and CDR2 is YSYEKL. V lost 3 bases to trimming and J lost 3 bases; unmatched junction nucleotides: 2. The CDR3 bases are TGCGCCAGCAGCCATTACAGGGGGCACACTGAAGCTTTCTTT. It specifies CASSHYRGHTEAFF.